This T cell receptor (beta chain) comes out of a study of shared clonotypes between healthy human individuals. Findings and caveats of the study: It was the non-shared clonotypes that had lower generation probabilities than clonotypes shared by all four donors. Several donors shared 4.5% to 6.5% of their naive CD4 clonotypes.

Germline V gives CDR1 KGHSH, CDR2 LQKENI. Trimming removed 6 bases at V and 6 bases at J, with 9 bases between. The CDR3 contains 11 residues. With regard to this clone: The antigen remains undetermined.

Profiling relied on immunoSEQ multiplex PCR, and the TCRdb table lists in-frame clones only, not all of them. The sample contains 2,500,000 or so clones, roughly 93% of which appear only once. It was into CD45RA+ naive and CD45RA-negative memory subsets that the CD4+ cells were split. Sequencing was done on a sample of naive CD4+ T cells from PBMCs. Documented subset: CD45RA+ positively selected. This receptor was taken from a man aged 18 to 30 in good health. Some clones in this sample may be carry-over from other donors' samples. The rearrangement links TRBV18 to TRBJ2-7, with no clear D. CDR3 in amino acids: CASSSDGEQYF. CDR3 DNA: TGTGCCAGCTCGTCGGACGGCGAGCAGTACTTC.